This note documents a single TCR beta chain sequence. The antigen remains unidentified. The sample is drawn from a study of T cell responses to AZD1222 COVID-19 vaccine. Overall study findings and caveats: Within unmutated variant regions lay the reported targets of nearly half of spike-specific TCRs. Mapped onto spike, vaccine-associated CD4 TCRs spanned it and were dominant at 160-218 and 743-854. Sampling that yielded the repertoires occurred only after the peak T cell response.

Method: immunoSEQ multiplex PCR; TCRdb's copy keeps in-frame clones and lacks some. The table shows over 100,000 clones, with approximately 85% occurring only once. V was clipped by 5 bases and J by 1 base; unmatched bases: 7. CDR1 SGHTA and CDR2 FQGNSA come from the germline V gene. The CDR3 loop spans 15 amino acids. This chain connects TRBV7-2 to TRBJ2-7, with 8 bases that match TRBD2. The source material was peripheral blood, sampled 28 days after the second dose of the MenACWY control vaccine. The clonotype was recovered from an adult who received the MenACWY meningococcal vaccine as a control. The CDR3 bases are TGTGCCAGCAGCCCCACGGGACTAGGGTCCTACGAGCAGTACTTC. Protein: CASSPTGLGSYEQYF.